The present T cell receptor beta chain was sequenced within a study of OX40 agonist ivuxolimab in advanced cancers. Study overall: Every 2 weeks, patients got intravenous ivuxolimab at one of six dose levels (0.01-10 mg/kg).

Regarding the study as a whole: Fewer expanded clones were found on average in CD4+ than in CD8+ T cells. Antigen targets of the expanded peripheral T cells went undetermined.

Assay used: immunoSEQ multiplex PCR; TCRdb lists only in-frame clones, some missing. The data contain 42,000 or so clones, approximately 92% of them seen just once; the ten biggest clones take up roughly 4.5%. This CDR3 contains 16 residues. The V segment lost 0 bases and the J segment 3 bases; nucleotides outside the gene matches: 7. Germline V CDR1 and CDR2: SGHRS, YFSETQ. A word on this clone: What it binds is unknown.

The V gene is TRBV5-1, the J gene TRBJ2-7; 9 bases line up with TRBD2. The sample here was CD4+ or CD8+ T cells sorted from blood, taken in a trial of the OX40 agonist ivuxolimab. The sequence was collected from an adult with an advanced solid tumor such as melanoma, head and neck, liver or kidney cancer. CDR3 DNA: TGCGCCAGCAGCTTGGGTTCTCCTAGCGGGAACTACGAGCAGTACTTC. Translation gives CASSLGSPSGNYEQYF.